This T cell receptor beta chain was profiled in a study of PD-L1 blockade in urothelial cancer. The CDR3 has 16 amino acids. The V gene lost 0 bases and the J gene lost 2 bases, with 11 bases spanning the gap. Germline CDR1 and CDR2: SGHDN and FVKESK. The repertoire was sequenced with immunoSEQ multiplex PCR; TCRdb's copy has only in-frame clones and lacks some. The sample shows tens of thousands of clones, roughly four fifths of them seen only once. The chain employs TRBV14 and TRBJ2-1, with D perhaps matching TRBD1 (7 bases). The receptor was isolated from a man aged 65 to 79 with urothelial cancer. The sequenced sample was PBMCs, obtained around atezolizumab (anti-PD-L1) treatment. CDR3: CASSQDPGGTYNEQFF. CDR3 DNA sequence: TGTGCCAGCAGCCAAGATCCAGGGGGGACCTACAATGAGCAGTTCTTC.